A single count supports the clone carrying this T cell receptor (beta chain). TCRdb re-called the RT-PCR reads through MiXCR, storing one row per CDR3 protein. The repertoire holds 900,000 to 1,000,000 distinct CDR3 sequences, with around 17% as singletons. The sample is drawn from a study of patients and donors after allogeneic stem cell transplantation. Sequenced input: blood, either unsorted or a sorted T cell fraction (not recorded which). This clonotype originated in a human donor who was either an allogeneic HSCT recipient or a stem cell or donor lymphocyte infusion donor (not recorded which). It is not recorded whose cells these are; they may come from a transplant donor.

CDR3 sequence reads: CASSTTQTNTQYF. The CDR3 DNA follows: TGTGCCAGCTCGACTACACAAACGAATACGCAGTATTTT. This chain uses TRBV18 with TRBJ2-3, with a possible D match to TRBD2 (5 bases). The germline V gene has CDR1 KGHSH and CDR2 LQKENI. This CDR3 contains 13 residues. Trimming removed 6 bases at V and 7 bases at J, with 14 bases between.